This paragraph reports one T cell receptor beta chain. TCRdb's copy holds only in-frame clones and misses some; the assay was immunoSEQ multiplex PCR. The sample records 450,000 to 650,000 clones, around 78% being singletons. J lost 6 bases, V lost 7 bases, and 8 bases had no gene match. The V gene's germline CDR1 is MNHNS and CDR2 SASEGT. CDR3 length: 14 residues. This entry comes from a study of shared T cell receptors in the human thymus. The same sample was also used in a study of human thymus T cells. This second study notes: Having corrective surgery for congenital heart defects, healthy Finnish infants were the ones who donated. Thymic samples were excised during corrective heart operations. In unrelated individuals, thymic repertoires overlapped highly, according to related research.

The chain uses TRBV6-1 and TRBJ1-2, with 10 nucleotides matching TRBD1. Sequenced sample: thymocytes. The TCR originated in a boy in the first two years of life with a congenital heart defect. CDR3 residues: CASIEGTGVDGYTF. In nucleotides, the CDR3 is TGTGCCAGCATCGAGGGGACAGGGGTGGATGGCTACACCTTC.